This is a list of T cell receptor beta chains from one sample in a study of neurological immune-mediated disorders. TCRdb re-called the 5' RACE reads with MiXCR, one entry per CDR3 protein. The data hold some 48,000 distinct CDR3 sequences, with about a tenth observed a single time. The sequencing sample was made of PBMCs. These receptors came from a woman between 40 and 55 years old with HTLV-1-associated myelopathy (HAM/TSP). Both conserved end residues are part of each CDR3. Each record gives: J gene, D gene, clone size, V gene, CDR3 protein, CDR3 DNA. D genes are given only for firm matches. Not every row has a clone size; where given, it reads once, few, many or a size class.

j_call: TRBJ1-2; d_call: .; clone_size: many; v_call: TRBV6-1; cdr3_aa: CASSPGANYGYTF; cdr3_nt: TGTGCCAGCAGCCCAGGAGCTAACTATGGCTACACCTTC
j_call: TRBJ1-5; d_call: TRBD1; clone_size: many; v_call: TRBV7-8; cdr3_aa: CASSLYPGQGLGQPQHF; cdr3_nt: TGTGCCAGCAGCTTATACCCGGGACAGGGATTGGGTCAGCCCCAGCATTTT
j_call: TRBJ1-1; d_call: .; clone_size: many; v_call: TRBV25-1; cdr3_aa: CASSADSPYTEAFF; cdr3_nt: TGTGCCAGCAGTGCGGACAGCCCCTACACTGAAGCTTTCTTT
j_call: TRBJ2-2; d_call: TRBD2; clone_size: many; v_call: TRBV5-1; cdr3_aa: CASSPGLAGTGELFF; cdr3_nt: TGCGCCAGCAGCCCGGGACTAGCCGGCACCGGGGAGCTGTTTTTT
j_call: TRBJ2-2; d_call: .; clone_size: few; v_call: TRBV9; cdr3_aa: CASSPHGAQRTGELFF; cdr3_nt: TGTGCCAGCAGCCCTCATGGGGCGCAAAGGACCGGGGAGCTGTTTTTT
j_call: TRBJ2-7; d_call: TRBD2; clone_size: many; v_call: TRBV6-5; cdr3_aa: CASSFAPSASGDYEQYF; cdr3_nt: TGTGCCAGCAGTTTCGCCCCCTCGGCTAGCGGGGACTACGAGCAGTACTTC
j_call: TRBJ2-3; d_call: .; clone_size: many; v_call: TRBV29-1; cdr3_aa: CSVESGPTTDTQYF; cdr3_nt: TGCAGCGTTGAATCTGGACCAACCACAGATACGCAGTATTTT
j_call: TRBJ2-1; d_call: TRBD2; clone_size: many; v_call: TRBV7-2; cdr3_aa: CASSHTPAGGAEQFF; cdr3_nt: TGTGCCAGCAGCCACACCCCAGCGGGGGGGGCTGAGCAGTTCTTC
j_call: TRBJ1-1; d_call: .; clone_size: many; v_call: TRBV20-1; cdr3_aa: CSARTQASNTEAFF; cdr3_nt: TGCAGTGCTAGAACACAGGCGTCGAACACTGAAGCTTTCTTT
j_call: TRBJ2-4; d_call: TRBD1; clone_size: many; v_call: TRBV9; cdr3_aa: CASSVAGGDDIQYF; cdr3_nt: TGTGCCAGCAGCGTAGCAGGGGGTGATGACATTCAGTACTTC
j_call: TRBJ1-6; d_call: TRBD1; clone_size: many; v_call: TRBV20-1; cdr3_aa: CSARDRNRGSSPLHF; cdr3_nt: TGCAGTGCTAGAGATCGGAACAGGGGTAGTTCACCCCTCCACTTT
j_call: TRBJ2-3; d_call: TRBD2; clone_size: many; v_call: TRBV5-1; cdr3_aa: CASSSGGHTDTQYF; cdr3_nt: TGCGCCAGCAGCAGCGGGGGGCACACAGATACGCAGTATTTT
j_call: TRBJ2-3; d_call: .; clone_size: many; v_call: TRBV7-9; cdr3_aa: CASSYQGQLTDTQYF; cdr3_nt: TGTGCCAGCAGCTACCAAGGACAGCTCACAGATACGCAGTATTTT
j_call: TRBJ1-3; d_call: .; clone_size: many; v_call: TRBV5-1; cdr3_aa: CASSLLPYSGNTIYF; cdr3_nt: TGCGCCAGCAGCTTGCTACCGTACTCTGGAAACACCATATATTTT
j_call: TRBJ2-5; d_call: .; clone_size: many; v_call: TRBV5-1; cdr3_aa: CASSLAEGETQYF; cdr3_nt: TGCGCCAGCAGCTTGGCAGAAGGAGAGACCCAGTACTTC
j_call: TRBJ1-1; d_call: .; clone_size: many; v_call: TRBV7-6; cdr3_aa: CASSHLLGGLNTEAFF; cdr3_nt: TGTGCCAGCAGCCATCTTCTGGGGGGCCTGAACACTGAAGCTTTCTTT
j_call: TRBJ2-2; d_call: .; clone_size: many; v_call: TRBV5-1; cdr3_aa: CASSQHRQDLHAGELFF; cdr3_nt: TGCGCCAGCAGCCAACATAGACAGGATCTCCATGCCGGGGAGCTGTTTTTT
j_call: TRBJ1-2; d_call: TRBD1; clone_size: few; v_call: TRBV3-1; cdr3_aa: CASSPGGGYGYTF; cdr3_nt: TGTGCCAGCAGCCCAGGGGGCGGCTATGGCTACACCTTC
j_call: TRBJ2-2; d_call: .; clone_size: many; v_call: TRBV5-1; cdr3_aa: CASNQGTDTGELFF; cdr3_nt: TGCGCCAGCAACCAGGGGACCGACACCGGGGAGCTGTTTTTT
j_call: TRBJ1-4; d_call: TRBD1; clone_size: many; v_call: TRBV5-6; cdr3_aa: CASSTDRGNEKLFF; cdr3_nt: TGTGCCAGCAGCACGGACAGGGGGAATGAAAAACTGTTTTTT
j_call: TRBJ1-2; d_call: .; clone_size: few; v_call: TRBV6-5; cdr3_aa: CASRKTQGPYGGYTF; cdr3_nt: TGTGCCAGCAGAAAAACACAGGGACCCTACGGGGGCTACACCTTC
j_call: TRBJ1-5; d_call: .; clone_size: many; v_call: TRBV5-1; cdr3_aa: CASSLGSYSNQPQHF; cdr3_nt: TGCGCCAGCAGCTTGGGCAGCTATAGCAATCAGCCCCAGCATTTT
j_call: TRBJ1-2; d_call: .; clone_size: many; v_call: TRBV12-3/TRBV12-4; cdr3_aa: CASSLASRGDYGYTF; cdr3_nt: TGTGCCAGCAGTTTAGCGTCCCGGGGGGACTATGGCTACACCTTC
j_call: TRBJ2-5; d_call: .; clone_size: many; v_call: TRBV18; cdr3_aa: CASSHDRYQETQYF; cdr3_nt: TGTGCCAGCTCACACGACAGGTACCAAGAGACCCAGTACTTC
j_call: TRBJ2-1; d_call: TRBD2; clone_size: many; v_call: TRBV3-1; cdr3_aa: CASSQFRSGGYEQFF; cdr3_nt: TGTGCCAGCAGCCAATTCAGGAGCGGGGGGTATGAGCAGTTCTTC
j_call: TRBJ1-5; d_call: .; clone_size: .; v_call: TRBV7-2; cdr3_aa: CASSSTTVQPQHF; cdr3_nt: TGTGCCAGCAGCTCGACGACAGTGCAGCCCCAGCATTTT
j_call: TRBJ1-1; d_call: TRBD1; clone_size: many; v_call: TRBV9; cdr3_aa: CASSEGRDRMNTEAFF; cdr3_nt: TGTGCCAGCAGCGAGGGGAGGGACAGAATGAACACTGAAGCTTTCTTT
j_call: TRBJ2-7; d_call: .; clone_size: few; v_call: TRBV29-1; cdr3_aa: CSAQGYPF; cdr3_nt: TGCAGCGCCCAAGGTTACCCTTTC
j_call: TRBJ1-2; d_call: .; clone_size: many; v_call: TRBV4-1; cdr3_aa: CASSQYGGSGYTF; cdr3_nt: TGCGCCAGCAGCCAATACGGGGGCTCTGGCTACACCTTC
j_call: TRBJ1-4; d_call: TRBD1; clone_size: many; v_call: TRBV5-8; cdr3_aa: CASSPGQGIGEKLFF; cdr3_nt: TGTGCCAGCAGCCCCGGACAGGGTATTGGTGAAAAACTGTTTTTT
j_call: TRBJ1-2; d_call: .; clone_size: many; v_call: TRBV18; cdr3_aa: CASSPGPDYGYTF; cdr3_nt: TGTGCCAGCTCACCAGGGCCCGACTATGGCTACACCTTC
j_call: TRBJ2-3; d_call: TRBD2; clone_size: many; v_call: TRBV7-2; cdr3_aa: CASSPQSGGGQTHTQYF; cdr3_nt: TGTGCCAGCAGCCCTCAATCGGGGGGGGGGCAAACACATACGCAGTATTTT
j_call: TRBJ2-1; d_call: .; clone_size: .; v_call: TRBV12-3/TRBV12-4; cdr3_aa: CASSRNNNEQFF; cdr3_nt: TGTGCCAGCAGCCGGAATAACAATGAGCAGTTCTTC
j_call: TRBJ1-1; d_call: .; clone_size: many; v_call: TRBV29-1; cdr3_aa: CSVDGGVVTEAFF; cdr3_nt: TGCAGCGTTGATGGGGGGGTGGTCACTGAAGCTTTCTTT